This T cell receptor (beta chain) was recorded in a study of CD4 and CD8 cells across lung adenocarcinoma regions. Donors had localized lung adenocarcinoma, a non-small cell lung cancer. One entry per CDR3 protein results from TCRdb running MiXCR on the PCR reads. The table has approximately 12,000 distinct CDR3 sequences, around half seen once. V shed 7 bases, J shed 11 bases, and the junction held 7 bases outside the gene matches. Germline V lookup: CDR1 MNHNS, CDR2 SASEGT. This CDR3 contains 12 residues. The sample holds many counts of this clonotype. The J gene is TRBJ1-1, the V gene TRBV6-1, with 10 nucleotides matching TRBD1. Sequencing input: CD8+ T cells from the margin of a lung tumor. This TCR derives from a female donor with lung adenocarcinoma. The CD4 and CD8 labels of this study may be unreliable. In DNA form, the CDR3 reads TGTGCCAGCAAGACAGGGGGCGGACGGGCTTTCTTT. Translation gives CASKTGGGRAFF.